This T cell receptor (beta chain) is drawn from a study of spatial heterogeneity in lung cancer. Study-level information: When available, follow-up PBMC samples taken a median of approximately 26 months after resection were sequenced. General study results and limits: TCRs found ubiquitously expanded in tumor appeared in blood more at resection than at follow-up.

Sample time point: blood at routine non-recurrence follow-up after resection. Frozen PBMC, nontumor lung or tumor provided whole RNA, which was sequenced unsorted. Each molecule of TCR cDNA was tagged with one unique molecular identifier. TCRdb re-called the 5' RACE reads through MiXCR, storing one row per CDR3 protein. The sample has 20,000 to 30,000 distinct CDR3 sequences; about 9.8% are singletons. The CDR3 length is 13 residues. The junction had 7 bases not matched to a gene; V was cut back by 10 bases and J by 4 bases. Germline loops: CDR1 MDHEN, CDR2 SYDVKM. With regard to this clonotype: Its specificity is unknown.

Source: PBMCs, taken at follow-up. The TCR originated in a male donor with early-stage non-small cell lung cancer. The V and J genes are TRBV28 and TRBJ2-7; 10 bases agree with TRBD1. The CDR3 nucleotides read TGTGCCACCACGACAGGGGGCTGGTACGAGCAGTACTTC. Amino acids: CATTTGGWYEQYF.